The TCR beta chain under discussion was sequenced for a study of OX40 agonist ivuxolimab in advanced cancers. The table came from immunoSEQ multiplex PCR; TCRdb's copy has only in-frame clones and leaves some out. The table lists some 46,000 clones, more than 70% of them singletons, with about 12% in the top ten. The CDR3 is made up of 14 amino acids. CDR1 is SGHTA and CDR2 is FQGNSA in the germline V gene. The trim removed 5 bases at V and 4 bases at J, leaving 5 bases unmatched. The TCR was taken from an adult with an advanced solid tumor such as melanoma, head and neck, liver or kidney cancer. The chain carries TRBV7-2 and TRBJ1-1, with 9 bases that match TRBD1. Material: CD4+ or CD8+ T cells sorted from blood, obtained in a trial of the OX40 agonist ivuxolimab. CDR3 nucleotides: TGTGCCAGCAGCCCTACGACAGGGGGCACTGAAGCTTTCTTT. Residues: CASSPTTGGTEAFF.